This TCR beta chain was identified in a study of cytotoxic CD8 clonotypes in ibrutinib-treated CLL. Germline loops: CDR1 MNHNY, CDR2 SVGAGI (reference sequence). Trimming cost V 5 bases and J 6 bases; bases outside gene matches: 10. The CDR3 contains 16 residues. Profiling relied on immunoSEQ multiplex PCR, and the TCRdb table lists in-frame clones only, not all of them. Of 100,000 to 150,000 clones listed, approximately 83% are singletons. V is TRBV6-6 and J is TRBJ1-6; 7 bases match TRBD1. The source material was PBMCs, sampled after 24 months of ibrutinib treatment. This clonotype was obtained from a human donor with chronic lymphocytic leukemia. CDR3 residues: CASSASGGPFNSPLHF. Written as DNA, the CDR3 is TGTGCCAGCAGTGCCTCAGGGGGACCCTTTAATTCACCCCTCCACTTT.